What follows are 5 T cell receptor beta chains derived from one specimen sequenced in a study of identical twins. TCRdb re-analysed the 5' RACE reads in MiXCR, keeping a single row per CDR3 protein. The sample shows a few hundred thousand distinct CDR3 sequences, more than 13% of them seen only once. This sample was shared with a second study, whose subject was yellow fever vaccine responses in identical twins.

The sequencing input was CD4+ T cells sorted from blood. All receptors come from a woman between 18 and 30 years old in good health.

This clonotype was detected many times. The chain couples TRBV12-3 or TRBV12-4 to TRBJ1-1; possible D gene TRBD1, 6 bases. The CDR3 is made up of 16 amino acids. V was pared by 6 bases and J by 1 base, with 18 bases between. For the CDR3, the DNA is TGTGCCAGCAGCGGCCAACCAACACAGGGGAACACTGAAGCTTTCTTT. Amino acids: CASSGQPTQGNTEAFF.

The CDR3 reads CASRPPGLASYEQYF. For the CDR3, the DNA is TGTGCCAGCAGACCGCCGGGACTAGCTTCCTACGAGCAGTACTTC. The chain uses TRBV28 and TRBJ2-7; 9 positions match TRBD2. The CDR3 totals 15 residues. V shed 6 bases, J shed 1 base, and the junction held 7 bases outside the gene matches. Germline CDR1 and CDR2: MDHEN and SYDVKM.

J is TRBJ2-5 and V is TRBV27; TRBD2 matches at 7 bases. Germline trimming cut 3 bases from V and 0 bases from J; bases unmatched to any gene: 13. The CDR3 spans 18 residues. Germline V gene data show CDR1 as MNHEY and CDR2 as SMNVEV (reference sequence). CDR3 loop: CASSFMLTSSRYQETQYF. CDR3 in DNA: TGTGCCAGCAGTTTCATGTTGACTAGCAGCAGGTACCAAGAGACCCAGTACTTC.

The gene calls are TRBV12-3 or TRBV12-4 and TRBJ1-1, with a weak D call TRBD1 (5 bases). The CDR3 covers 14 residues. The V and J ends lost 1 base and 6 bases respectively, with 12 bases between them. CDR3: CASSLGGSGAEAFF. DNA for the CDR3: TGTGCCAGCAGTTTAGGGGGGTCGGGGGCTGAAGCTTTCTTT.

The chain uses TRBV12-3 or TRBV12-4 and TRBJ2-2, with D hard to call. V lost 2 bases, J lost 5 bases, and 9 bases lay in between. The CDR3 loop spans 14 amino acids. CDR3 amino acids: CASSLRPLTGELFF. The CDR3 DNA is TGTGCCAGCAGTTTACGACCATTGACCGGGGAGCTGTTTTTT.